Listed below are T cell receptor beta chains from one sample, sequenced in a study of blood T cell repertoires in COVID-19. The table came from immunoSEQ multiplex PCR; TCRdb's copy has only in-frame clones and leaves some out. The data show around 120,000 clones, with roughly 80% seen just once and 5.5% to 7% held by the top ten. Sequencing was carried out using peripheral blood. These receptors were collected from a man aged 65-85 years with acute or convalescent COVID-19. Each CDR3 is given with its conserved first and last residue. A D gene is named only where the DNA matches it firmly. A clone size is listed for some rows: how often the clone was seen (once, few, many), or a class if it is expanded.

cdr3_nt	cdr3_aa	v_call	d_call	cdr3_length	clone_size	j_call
TGTGCCAGCAGTCTAGATCCGACAGGGTCTGGGGCCAACGTCCTGACTTTC	CASSLDPTGSGANVLTF	TRBV28	TRBD1	17	few	TRBJ2-6
TGTGCCAGCAGCCCAAGATGGACAGGAACCACTGAAGCTTTCTTT	CASSPRWTGTTEAFF	TRBV14	TRBD1	15	-	TRBJ1-1
TGTGCCAGCAGTTATAGCGGGGGGGGCGGTGAGCAGTTCTTC	CASSYSGGGGEQFF	TRBV6-2/TRBV6-3	TRBD2	14	few	TRBJ2-1
TGCGCCAGCAGCTTGGGGCCCGGGACAGGGAATGAGCAGTTCTTC	CASSLGPGTGNEQFF	TRBV5-1	TRBD1	15	-	TRBJ2-1
TGTGCCAGCTCAAGCGGACTAGCGGGGGGGCCGAGAGATACGCAGTATTTT	CASSSGLAGGPRDTQYF	TRBV18	TRBD2	17	-	TRBJ2-3
TGCAGCGTTGAGCGACTAGTAGATGAGCAGTTCTTC	CSVERLVDEQFF	TRBV29-1	-	12	-	TRBJ2-1
TGTGCCAGCGTCCCGGGACATGGGAGGGCTAATGAAAAACTGTTTTTT	CASVPGHGRANEKLFF	TRBV19	-	16	-	TRBJ1-4
TGTGCCAGCAGCCCTCCTGGGACAGCAACTAATGAAAAACTGTTTTTT	CASSPPGTATNEKLFF	TRBV5-8	TRBD1	16	once	TRBJ1-4
TGTGCCAGCACTAAGAGGGGGGGCCAAGAGACCCAGTACTTC	CASTKRGGQETQYF	TRBV21-1	-	14	-	TRBJ2-5
TGTGCCAGCAGCGTAGGTAGCACGGACTCCTACGAGCAGTACTTC	CASSVGSTDSYEQYF	TRBV9	-	15	-	TRBJ2-7
TGCAGTGCTAGTCTAACTCCCTCGAAGTACTTC	CSASLTPSKYF	TRBV20-1	-	11	-	TRBJ2-7
TGTGCCAGCAGCTTTACGGACCAAGAGACCCAGTACTTC	CASSFTDQETQYF	TRBV11-2	-	13	few	TRBJ2-5
TGTGCCAGCAGTTTCCGCCGGGACTTCAATGAGCAGTTCTTC	CASSFRRDFNEQFF	TRBV28	-	14	-	TRBJ2-1
TGCAGCGTTGGAACTAGCAGGCATATGGAGCAGTTCTTC	CSVGTSRHMEQFF	TRBV29-1	-	13	-	TRBJ2-1
TGTGCCAGCAGCGTAGGCCCCAGCACCGGGGAGCTGTTTTTT	CASSVGPSTGELFF	TRBV9	-	14	-	TRBJ2-2
TGTGCCAGCAGCTTGCGGCGGGAGTCGGTCACCGGGGAGCTGTTTTTT	CASSLRRESVTGELFF	TRBV7-8	TRBD2	16	-	TRBJ2-2
TGTGCCAGCACCACCGGGACATATGAAAAACTGTTTTTT	CASTTGTYEKLFF	TRBV6-5	-	13	-	TRBJ1-4
TGTGCCAGCTCACCACAACAGGGGACATATAATTCACCCCTCCACTTT	CASSPQQGTYNSPLHF	TRBV18	TRBD1	16	-	TRBJ1-6
TGTGCCAGCAGCGCAATAGCGGGGGTGGGGTCGGCCCAGTACTTC	CASSAIAGVGSAQYF	TRBV5-5	TRBD2	15	-	TRBJ2-5
TGCAGTGCTAGTCCTAGCGGGGGGGATACGCAGTATTTT	CSASPSGGDTQYF	TRBV20-1	TRBD2	13	-	TRBJ2-3
TGTGCCAGCAGCCTCACGACAGCCTACAATGAGCAGTTCTTC	CASSLTTAYNEQFF	TRBV11-2	-	14	-	TRBJ2-1
TGTGCCAGCACCCATAACTGGGCTGCCACTGAAGCTTTCTTT	CASTHNWAATEAFF	TRBV7-2	-	14	once	TRBJ1-1
TGTGCCAGCTCACTCGACACACAGAACACTGAAGCTTTCTTT	CASSLDTQNTEAFF	TRBV18	-	14	once	TRBJ1-1
TGCAGTGCTAGTTCCGGGACAGGGATCCCCTACGAGCAGTACTTC	CSASSGTGIPYEQYF	TRBV20-1	TRBD1	15	-	TRBJ2-7
TGTGCCAGCAGCTTCGACATGTCTAGCAATCAGCCCCAGCATTTT	CASSFDMSSNQPQHF	TRBV7-2	-	15	-	TRBJ1-5
TGTGCCAGCAGCCCCTTCCGGCTAGCGGAAGAGACCCAGTACTTC	CASSPFRLAEETQYF	TRBV5-4	TRBD2	15	-	TRBJ2-5
TGTGCCTGGAGTGTAGGACTGAGCTCTGGAAACACCATATATTTT	CAWSVGLSSGNTIYF	TRBV30	-	15	-	TRBJ1-3
TGTGCCAGCAGCCAGGCTAAGATTGACAGGGCGGCCGAGCAGTACTTC	CASSQAKIDRAAEQYF	TRBV3-1/TRBV3-2	TRBD1	16	-	TRBJ2-7
TGTGCCACCAGCAGAGACCGACAGGGACGTAGGAATTCACCCCTCCACTTT	CATSRDRQGRRNSPLHF	TRBV15	TRBD1	17	-	TRBJ1-6
TGTGCCAGCAGCCCCGAGGGGGGCAATCAGCCCCAGCATTTT	CASSPEGGNQPQHF	TRBV7-8	-	14	few	TRBJ1-5
TGTGCCAGTAGTATAAGGAGGAGGACAGGGAACCGTCAGCCCCAGCATTTT	CASSIRRRTGNRQPQHF	TRBV19	TRBD1	17	-	TRBJ1-5
TGTGCCATCAGTCGGACAGGCCGAAATGAAAAACTGTTTTTT	CAISRTGRNEKLFF	TRBV10-3	TRBD1	14	-	TRBJ1-4
TGTGCCAGCAGTGGAGGGTCTTTGAGCACTGAAGCTTTCTTT	CASSGGSLSTEAFF	TRBV27	-	14	-	TRBJ1-1
TGCGCCAGCAGCTTGGCCGCGGGTCAGAACACCGGGGAGCTGTTTTTT	CASSLAAGQNTGELFF	TRBV5-1	-	16	-	TRBJ2-2
TGTGCCAGCAGCTTGGATCAGGGCAACACTGAAGCTTTCTTT	CASSLDQGNTEAFF	TRBV5-4	-	14	-	TRBJ1-1
TGCAGTACAGGGGAAACAGAGGGCTACACCTTC	CSTGETEGYTF	TRBV20-1	TRBD1	11	-	TRBJ1-2
TGTGCCAGCAGTTTAGAGTACGGAGAGACCCAGTACTTC	CASSLEYGETQYF	TRBV7-3	-	13	-	TRBJ2-5
TGTGCCAGCTCACCCTTTGCAGGGGGTTTAGACACAGATACGCAGTATTTT	CASSPFAGGLDTDTQYF	TRBV18	TRBD1	17	-	TRBJ2-3
TGTGCCAGCAAGGTTGGACAGGCGACCTACGAGCAGTACTTC	CASKVGQATYEQYF	TRBV7-2	TRBD1	14	-	TRBJ2-7
TGTGCCAGCACCCCCCCACGAGGGGGCACCACTAACTATGGCTACACCTTC	CASTPPRGGTTNYGYTF	TRBV7-2	TRBD1	17	-	TRBJ1-2
TGTGCCAGCAGTTCCCTCAGCAATCAGCCCCAGCATTTT	CASSSLSNQPQHF	TRBV6-5	-	13	-	TRBJ1-5
TGTGCCAGCAGCCTGACTCGACAGACCACTGAAGCTTTCTTT	CASSLTRQTTEAFF	TRBV7-6	-	14	-	TRBJ1-1
TGCGCCAGCAGCCTGGACACCATGAACACTGAAGCTTTCTTT	CASSLDTMNTEAFF	TRBV4-1	-	14	-	TRBJ1-1
TGTGCCAGCAGTTACTCGGAGTATAGCAATCAGCCCCAGCATTTT	CASSYSEYSNQPQHF	TRBV6-2/TRBV6-3	-	15	-	TRBJ1-5
TGTGCCAGCAGTTCGGGACAGGGGGCGGATTCCTATAATTCACCCCTCCACTTT	CASSSGQGADSYNSPLHF	TRBV27	TRBD1	18	-	TRBJ1-6
TGTGCCAGCAGTGTAGAATTGAACACTGAAGCTTTCTTT	CASSVELNTEAFF	TRBV6-4	-	13	-	TRBJ1-1
TGTGCCAGCAGCTTCGAAAAGGTCGACTACCTCCCGGGGAATGAGCAGTTCTTC	CASSFEKVDYLPGNEQFF	TRBV7-9	-	18	-	TRBJ2-1
TGTGCCAGCTTGGGAGAGCAGGAGGAGCAGTACTTC	CASLGEQEEQYF	TRBV2	-	12	many	TRBJ2-7
TGTGCCAGCAGCGTAGGGCTAGCGGGAGCTGTCGGGGAGCTGTTTTTT	CASSVGLAGAVGELFF	TRBV9	TRBD2	16	few	TRBJ2-2
TGCGCCAGCAGCATGGGGGGCACGGGCACTGAAGCTTTCTTT	CASSMGGTGTEAFF	TRBV5-1	-	14	-	TRBJ1-1
TGTGCCAGCTCACGGAGGGACGGGGCTTTCTACGAGCAGTACTTC	CASSRRDGAFYEQYF	TRBV18	-	15	once	TRBJ2-7
TGTGCCAGCAGCTTACCCGGGACAGGGGCATCGGAGCAGTACTTC	CASSLPGTGASEQYF	TRBV7-2	TRBD1	15	-	TRBJ2-7
TGCGCCAGCAGCTTGGTACAGGGGATGGAAAAACTGTTTTTT	CASSLVQGMEKLFF	TRBV5-1	TRBD1	14	-	TRBJ1-4
TGCGCCAGCAGTCCCTTGGGAGGCACGTCTATCAGTACTAACTATGGCTACACCTTC	CASSPLGGTSISTNYGYTF	TRBV4-1	-	19	-	TRBJ1-2
TGCGCCAGCAGCTTAGACAGCTATGGCTACACCTTC	CASSLDSYGYTF	TRBV5-1	-	12	-	TRBJ1-2